The rows below give T cell receptor beta chains drawn from one sample of a study of shared clonotypes between healthy human individuals. Assay: immunoSEQ multiplex PCR; the TCRdb copy retains only in-frame clones and omits some. The repertoire consists of 2 million to 2.5 million clones, with around 95% occurring once and the leading ten covering around 0.13%. Sequencing used naive CD4+ T cells sorted from blood. The receptors derive from a man aged 18-30 years in good health. The CDR3 runs from the conserved cysteine through the conserved F or W. A D gene is named only where the DNA matches it firmly. The size field is filled for only some rows; it gives once, few, many or a size class.

clone_size: NA
j_call: TRBJ1-6
v_call: TRBV28
cdr3_length: 15
d_call: NA
cdr3_nt: TGTGCCAGCAGTTTAAGGGGTGGGCCAGGATCACCCCTCCACTTT
cdr3_aa: CASSLRGGPGSPLHF

clone_size: NA
j_call: TRBJ1-2
v_call: TRBV6-1
cdr3_length: 15
d_call: NA
cdr3_nt: TGTGCCAGCAGTGAAGCGCCCCAGGGGCCCTATGGCTACACCTTC
cdr3_aa: CASSEAPQGPYGYTF

clone_size: NA
j_call: TRBJ1-3
v_call: TRBV7-2
cdr3_length: 17
d_call: NA
cdr3_nt: TGTGCCAGCAGCTTACCCCTACCAGACAGGATCGGAAACACCATATATTTT
cdr3_aa: CASSLPLPDRIGNTIYF

clone_size: NA
j_call: TRBJ2-1
v_call: TRBV7-2
cdr3_length: 16
d_call: TRBD2
cdr3_nt: TGTGCCAGCAGACTAGAGGGGACTAGCGGGATAGGTGAGCAGTTCTTC
cdr3_aa: CASRLEGTSGIGEQFF

clone_size: once
j_call: TRBJ2-3
v_call: TRBV7-2
cdr3_length: 12
d_call: NA
cdr3_nt: TGTGCCAGCAGTCTTAGCACAGATACGCAGTATTTT
cdr3_aa: CASSLSTDTQYF

clone_size: NA
j_call: TRBJ1-2
v_call: TRBV6-1
cdr3_length: 13
d_call: NA
cdr3_nt: TGTGCCAGCAGTGAAGAGTTTTTCTATGGCTACACCTTC
cdr3_aa: CASSEEFFYGYTF

clone_size: NA
j_call: TRBJ1-2
v_call: TRBV28
cdr3_length: 15
d_call: NA
cdr3_nt: TGTGCCAGCAGTTTTCAAACAGGGCGGTCCTATGGCTACACCTTC
cdr3_aa: CASSFQTGRSYGYTF

clone_size: NA
j_call: TRBJ1-1
v_call: TRBV18
cdr3_length: 15
d_call: TRBD1
cdr3_nt: TGTGCCAGCTCACCGTTCCGGGACAGGGCCACTGAAGCTTTCTTT
cdr3_aa: CASSPFRDRATEAFF

clone_size: NA
j_call: TRBJ1-5
v_call: TRBV11-2
cdr3_length: 15
d_call: NA
cdr3_nt: TGTGCCAGCAGCGTGGACTGGTTGGTAGGTCAGCCCCAGCATTTT
cdr3_aa: CASSVDWLVGQPQHF

clone_size: NA
j_call: TRBJ1-2
v_call: TRBV5-1
cdr3_length: 13
d_call: NA
cdr3_nt: TGCGCCAGCAGCTTGGGTGGGGATTATGGCTACACCTTC
cdr3_aa: CASSLGGDYGYTF

clone_size: NA
j_call: TRBJ2-7
v_call: TRBV18
cdr3_length: 13
d_call: NA
cdr3_nt: TGTGCCAGCTCACCACGGAACCCCCACGAGCAGTACTTC
cdr3_aa: CASSPRNPHEQYF

clone_size: NA
j_call: TRBJ1-6
v_call: TRBV9
cdr3_length: 16
d_call: NA
cdr3_nt: TGTGCCAGCCAGGAATCCCCAGGGCTCATGACTTCACCCCTCCACTTT
cdr3_aa: CASQESPGLMTSPLHF

clone_size: NA
j_call: TRBJ2-3
v_call: TRBV30
cdr3_length: 15
d_call: TRBD2
cdr3_nt: TGTGCCTGGAGTGGACTAGCGGGAGGGCCTGGTACGCAGTATTTT
cdr3_aa: CAWSGLAGGPGTQYF

clone_size: NA
j_call: TRBJ1-5
v_call: TRBV5-6
cdr3_length: 15
d_call: TRBD1
cdr3_nt: TGTGCCAGCAGCTTGGGGACAGGGGTCCCTCAGCCCCAGCATTTT
cdr3_aa: CASSLGTGVPQPQHF

clone_size: once
j_call: TRBJ2-3
v_call: TRBV30
cdr3_length: 14
d_call: TRBD1
cdr3_nt: TGTGCCTGCGGGACAGGGAAGAGCACAGATACGCAGTATTTT
cdr3_aa: CACGTGKSTDTQYF

clone_size: NA
j_call: TRBJ2-2
v_call: TRBV10-3
cdr3_length: 15
d_call: NA
cdr3_nt: TGTGCCATCAGTGACCAGGGTCCGGACACCGGGGAGCTGTTTTTT
cdr3_aa: CAISDQGPDTGELFF

clone_size: NA
j_call: TRBJ2-7
v_call: TRBV6-6
cdr3_length: 15
d_call: NA
cdr3_nt: TGTGCCAGCACAAACACGGTGCCCGGATTCCACGAGCAGTACTTC
cdr3_aa: CASTNTVPGFHEQYF

clone_size: NA
j_call: TRBJ2-3
v_call: TRBV11-2
cdr3_length: 16
d_call: TRBD1
cdr3_nt: TGTGCCAGCAGCACACTCCAGGGGGTATTCACAGATACGCAGTATTTT
cdr3_aa: CASSTLQGVFTDTQYF

clone_size: NA
j_call: TRBJ1-1
v_call: TRBV5-4
cdr3_length: 13
d_call: NA
cdr3_nt: TGTGCCAGCAGCTTGTGGGGGGCCACTGAAGCTTTCTTT
cdr3_aa: CASSLWGATEAFF

clone_size: once
j_call: TRBJ2-5
v_call: TRBV2
cdr3_length: 13
d_call: NA
cdr3_nt: TGTGCCGGACGGTCAGGGGTTTTGGAGACCCAGTACTTC
cdr3_aa: CAGRSGVLETQYF

clone_size: NA
j_call: TRBJ1-1
v_call: TRBV5-8
cdr3_length: 12
d_call: NA
cdr3_nt: TGTGCCAGCGGGAGGCGGCCCACTGAAGCTTTCTTT
cdr3_aa: CASGRRPTEAFF

clone_size: NA
j_call: TRBJ1-6
v_call: TRBV30
cdr3_length: 13
d_call: TRBD1
cdr3_nt: TGTGCCTGGCAGGGACAGGGGAATTCACCCCTCCACTTT
cdr3_aa: CAWQGQGNSPLHF

clone_size: NA
j_call: TRBJ1-2
v_call: TRBV10-3
cdr3_length: 14
d_call: NA
cdr3_nt: TGTGCCATCAGTGAAAGCCGAGACAGCTATGGCTACACCTTC
cdr3_aa: CAISESRDSYGYTF

clone_size: NA
j_call: TRBJ2-5
v_call: TRBV6-1
cdr3_length: 15
d_call: NA
cdr3_nt: TGTGCCAGCAGTCGCCAGGGGTTCATCCAAGAGACCCAGTACTTC
cdr3_aa: CASSRQGFIQETQYF

clone_size: NA
j_call: TRBJ1-1
v_call: TRBV18
cdr3_length: 13
d_call: NA
cdr3_nt: TGTGCCAGCTCACCAGCACAGAACACTGAAGCTTTCTTT
cdr3_aa: CASSPAQNTEAFF

clone_size: NA
j_call: TRBJ1-2
v_call: TRBV2
cdr3_length: 14
d_call: TRBD1
cdr3_nt: TGTGCCAGCAACATGGACAGGGGTAACTATGGCTACACCTTC
cdr3_aa: CASNMDRGNYGYTF

clone_size: NA
j_call: TRBJ2-7
v_call: TRBV29-1
cdr3_length: 13
d_call: TRBD1
cdr3_nt: TGCAGCGTACAACCCGGGACAGTCTACGAGCAGTACTTC
cdr3_aa: CSVQPGTVYEQYF

clone_size: NA
j_call: TRBJ1-4
v_call: TRBV28
cdr3_length: 14
d_call: NA
cdr3_nt: TGTGCCAGCAGTTTGGGCACATGGGGCGGACGGCTGTTTTTT
cdr3_aa: CASSLGTWGGRLFF

clone_size: NA
j_call: TRBJ2-1
v_call: TRBV7-6
cdr3_length: 13
d_call: NA
cdr3_nt: TGTGCCAGCAGCTTACCCCCTCCTGATGAGCAGTTCTTC
cdr3_aa: CASSLPPPDEQFF

clone_size: NA
j_call: TRBJ2-2
v_call: TRBV30
cdr3_length: 16
d_call: TRBD2
cdr3_nt: TGTGCCTGGAGTCCTAGCGGAGCTGGGAACACCGGGGAGCTGTTTTTT
cdr3_aa: CAWSPSGAGNTGELFF

clone_size: NA
j_call: TRBJ1-1
v_call: TRBV28
cdr3_length: 14
d_call: NA
cdr3_nt: TGTGCCAGCAGTTCCGGGACGGCGAACACTGAAGCTTTCTTT
cdr3_aa: CASSSGTANTEAFF

clone_size: NA
j_call: TRBJ2-1
v_call: TRBV7-2
cdr3_length: 15
d_call: NA
cdr3_nt: TGTGCCAGCAGCTTAGCCGGAGCGGCATACAATGAGCAGTTCTTC
cdr3_aa: CASSLAGAAYNEQFF

clone_size: once
j_call: TRBJ2-7
v_call: TRBV9
cdr3_length: 13
d_call: NA
cdr3_nt: TGTGCCAGCAGCAAACGGGAGTCCTACGAGCAGTACTTC
cdr3_aa: CASSKRESYEQYF

clone_size: NA
j_call: TRBJ1-5
v_call: TRBV6-4
cdr3_length: 17
d_call: TRBD1
cdr3_nt: TGTGCCAGCAGTGACTCAAAAGGACAGGACCCCTATCAGCCCCAGCATTTT
cdr3_aa: CASSDSKGQDPYQPQHF

clone_size: NA
j_call: TRBJ2-2
v_call: TRBV10-1
cdr3_length: 16
d_call: NA
cdr3_nt: TGCGCCAGCAGTGACCGAAGGGGCCGAAACACCGGGGAGCTGTTTTTT
cdr3_aa: CASSDRRGRNTGELFF

clone_size: NA
j_call: TRBJ2-7
v_call: TRBV5-1
cdr3_length: 15
d_call: NA
cdr3_nt: TGCGCCAGCAGCTCGGGACAACAGACTTTTAGCGAGCAGTACTTC
cdr3_aa: CASSSGQQTFSEQYF

clone_size: NA
j_call: TRBJ1-4
v_call: TRBV7-2
cdr3_length: 16
d_call: TRBD1
cdr3_nt: TGTGCCAGCAGCTTAGGCCCGGGACAGCCTAATGAAAAACTGTTTTTT
cdr3_aa: CASSLGPGQPNEKLFF

clone_size: NA
j_call: TRBJ1-3
v_call: TRBV12-5
cdr3_length: 14
d_call: NA
cdr3_nt: TGTGCTAGTGGTCCCCAATCCTCTGGAAACACCATATATTTT
cdr3_aa: CASGPQSSGNTIYF

clone_size: once
j_call: TRBJ2-3
v_call: TRBV9
cdr3_length: 14
d_call: TRBD2
cdr3_nt: TGTGCCAGCAGCGTAGGGAGCGGGAGTATCATGCAGTATTTT
cdr3_aa: CASSVGSGSIMQYF

clone_size: NA
j_call: TRBJ2-5
v_call: TRBV19
cdr3_length: 15
d_call: NA
cdr3_nt: TGTGCCAGTACCCGGGACATACATTCACGGGGGACCCAGTACTTC
cdr3_aa: CASTRDIHSRGTQYF

clone_size: once
j_call: TRBJ2-5
v_call: TRBV29-1
cdr3_length: 13
d_call: TRBD1
cdr3_nt: TGCAGCGTACAGGGGGGTTTTCAAGAGACCCAGTACTTC
cdr3_aa: CSVQGGFQETQYF

clone_size: NA
j_call: TRBJ2-2
v_call: TRBV30
cdr3_length: 16
d_call: NA
cdr3_nt: TGTGCCTGGAGTGTATACAGTGGGAATAGGGGCTCGGGGCTGTTTTTT
cdr3_aa: CAWSVYSGNRGSGLFF

clone_size: NA
j_call: TRBJ1-2
v_call: TRBV18
cdr3_length: 14
d_call: NA
cdr3_nt: TGTGCCAGCTCACCACTTACCAGAGACTATGGCTACACCTTC
cdr3_aa: CASSPLTRDYGYTF

clone_size: NA
j_call: TRBJ1-1
v_call: TRBV10-1
cdr3_length: 13
d_call: NA
cdr3_nt: TGCGCCAGTGCGTACAACAGGAACACTGAAGCTTTCTTT
cdr3_aa: CASAYNRNTEAFF